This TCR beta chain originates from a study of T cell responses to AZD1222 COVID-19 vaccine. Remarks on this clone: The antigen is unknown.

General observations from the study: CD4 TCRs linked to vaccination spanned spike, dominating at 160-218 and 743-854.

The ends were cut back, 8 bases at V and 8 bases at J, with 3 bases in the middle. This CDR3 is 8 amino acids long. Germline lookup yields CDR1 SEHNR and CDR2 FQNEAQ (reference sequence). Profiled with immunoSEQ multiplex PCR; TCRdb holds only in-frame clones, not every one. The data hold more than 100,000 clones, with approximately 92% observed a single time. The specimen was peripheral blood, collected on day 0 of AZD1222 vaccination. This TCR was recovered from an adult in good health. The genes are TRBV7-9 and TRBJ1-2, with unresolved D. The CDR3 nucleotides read TGTGCCAGCCCGGGCTACACCTTC. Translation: CASPGYTF.